This T cell receptor (beta chain) was recovered during a study of blood T cell repertoires in COVID-19. Study as a whole: Italy, Spain and the United States were the sources of the convalescent and acute COVID-19 samples. T cells, B-cell-depleted T cells, or PBMCs supplied cDNA or gDNA.

Original processing methods: Amplification from reference gene primers served as the basis for estimated nucleated cell counts. Clones were sequenced by immunoSEQ multiplex PCR, and TCRdb holds only the in-frame ones, with some missing. The V and J calls and clone size were taken over from that table, and D and trimming were inferred from the DNA. The data show about 50,000 clones, 85% to 90% seen once. The origin of this receptor is a human donor in a cohort sampled during active COVID-19. Sequences were obtained from peripheral blood.

The CDR3 DNA reads as TGTGCCAGCAGTGACTCGGGAGAGAACACCGGGGAGCTGTTTTTT. This codes for CASSDSGENTGELFF. This sequence joins TRBV6-4 and TRBJ2-2; weak D call: TRBD2 (5 bases). V was pared by 0 bases and J by 1 base, with 6 bases between. The CDR3 covers 15 residues. The germline CDR1 and CDR2 sequences are MRHNA and SNTAGT.